The 28 T cell receptor beta chains below come from one sample, sequenced in a study of blood T cell repertoires in COVID-19. Clones were read by immunoSEQ multiplex PCR, and TCRdb kept only the in-frame ones, dropping some. Of under 450,000 clones listed, roughly 87% are singletons. The source material was PBMCs or T cells enriched from blood (not recorded which). The receptor source for this set is a woman aged 25 to 39 who had recovered from COVID-19.

V is TRBV9 and J is TRBJ2-3; D unclear. CDR3 length: 16 amino acids. V was pared by 0 bases and J by 2 bases, with 13 bases between. From germline, CDR1 is SGDLS and CDR2 YYNGEE. CDR3 amino acids: CASSVGAYVSTDTQYF. Here the CDR3 DNA reads TGTGCCAGCAGCGTAGGCGCGTACGTATCCACAGATACGCAGTATTTT.

The chain employs TRBV6-1 and TRBJ2-3, with 10 bases lining up with TRBD2. CDR3 length: 17 residues. Per germline, CDR1 MNHNS and CDR2 SASEGT. With V trimmed by 1 base and J by 5 bases, 9 bases remained unmatched. The CDR3 loop reads CASSEEAGGPKRDTQYF. DNA of the CDR3: TGTGCCAGCAGTGAAGAAGCGGGAGGGCCGAAAAGAGATACGCAGTATTTT.

This clone appeared a few times. This rearrangement joins TRBV25-1 to TRBJ1-2; TRBD1 agrees at 7 bases. The germline CDR1 and CDR2 sequences are MGHDK and SYGVNS. The CDR3 sequence is 12 residues long. Trimming at V came to 6 bases and at J to 8 bases, leaving 6 bases not matched to a gene. The CDR3 reads CASSTGAWGYTF. The CDR3 DNA sequence: TGTGCCAGCAGCACAGGGGCTTGGGGCTACACCTTC.

V usage is TRBV6-5 and J usage is TRBJ2-7; tentatively, D is TRBD2 (5 bases). Trimming cost V 0 bases and J 4 bases, with 10 bases left between them. The germline V gene encodes CDR1 MNHEY and CDR2 SVGAGI. The CDR3 runs 14 residues. The CDR3 DNA is TGTGCCAGCAGTTACTCCTATCGGGATTACGAGCAGTACTTC. Protein product: CASSYSYRDYEQYF.

The chain has TRBV4-2 and TRBJ1-5; D ambiguous. This CDR3 has 15 residues. V was clipped by 0 bases and J by 7 bases, with 13 bases between them. The germline CDR1 and CDR2 sequences are LGHNA and YNFKEQ. This chain's CDR3 is CASSQDVRQAQPQHF. The CDR3 DNA follows: TGTGCCAGCAGCCAAGATGTTCGGCAGGCCCAGCCCCAGCATTTT.

V and J are TRBV5-1 and TRBJ1-2; D may be TRBD1 (5 bases). CDR3 length equals 14 residues. Germline V gives CDR1 SGHRS, CDR2 YFSETQ. The V gene lost 4 bases and the J gene lost 4 bases, with 14 bases spanning the gap. The CDR3 region has the DNA TGCGCCAGCAGCCCAGGGTCAACGAGCTATGGCTACACCTTC. Its translation: CASSPGSTSYGYTF.

The chain uses TRBV19 and TRBJ1-4; unclear D gene. Trimming shortened V by 6 bases and J by 3 bases, and 8 bases separated the two germline ends. Germline V CDR1 and CDR2: LNHDA, SQIVND (reference sequence). This CDR3 region has 13 residues. The CDR3 loop reads CASRRDPNEKLFF. The CDR3 coding sequence is TGTGCCAGTAGGAGGGATCCTAATGAAAAACTGTTTTTT.

The gene calls are TRBV7-2 and TRBJ2-3; D perhaps matches TRBD1 (7 bases). The V and J ends lost 5 bases and 10 bases respectively, with 19 bases between them. The germline V gene encodes CDR1 SGHTA and CDR2 FQGNSA. The CDR3 spans 14 residues. The CDR3 DNA is TGTGCCAGCAGCACCCAGGGGGGCGGGCATTCGCAGTATTTT. Its translation is CASSTQGGGHSQYF.

The chain employs TRBV30 and TRBJ2-7, with D unclear. Between the trimmed V and J ends, which lost 2 bases and 2 bases, there was a span of 10 bases. Germline CDR1 is GTSNPN and CDR2 is SVGIG (reference sequence). This CDR3 spans 13 amino acids. This chain's CDR3 is CAWSRELAYEQYF. The CDR3 DNA reads as TGTGCCTGGAGTCGAGAGCTAGCCTACGAGCAGTACTTC.

The chain employs TRBV9 and TRBJ2-1; 7 bases match TRBD2. Germline V gives CDR1 SGDLS, CDR2 YYNGEE. The CDR3 is 16 amino acids. The V and J ends lost 2 bases and 3 bases, in that order; junction bases with no gene match: 8. The CDR3 DNA follows: TGTGCCAGCAGCGTGGGCTGGCTAGCGGTCTACAATGAGCAGTTCTTC. This sequence encodes CASSVGWLAVYNEQFF.

The J gene is TRBJ1-1, the V gene TRBV18; 8 bases align to TRBD1. The CDR3 extends over 15 amino acids. V dropped 5 bases and J dropped 5; count of bases not matched to a gene: 10. From germline, CDR1 is KGHSH and CDR2 LQKENI. The CDR3 region has the DNA TGTGCCAGCTCATCTCGGACAGGGCCGGTGACTGAAGCTTTCTTT. Protein: CASSSRTGPVTEAFF.

To note about this clone: Other DNA sequences in this sample translate to the same CDR3. The gene calls are TRBV28 and TRBJ1-1; the D gene is possibly TRBD1 (5 bases). Looked up from germline, CDR1 is MDHEN and CDR2 is SYDVKM. The CDR3 is 12 amino acids. V was cut by 0 bases and J by 8 bases, with 7 bases left in between. As DNA, the CDR3 is TGTGCCAGCAGTTTATGGGGGCTGGAAGCTTTCTTT. It is translated as CASSLWGLEAFF.

This clone is a singleton in its sample. The chain is built from TRBV12-3 or TRBV12-4 and TRBJ2-7; D is unclear. The CDR3 runs to 13 residues. V was cut by 6 bases and J by 1 base, with 10 bases left in between. The CDR3 is CASRTDLSYEQYF. The CDR3 bases are TGTGCCAGCAGGACTGACCTATCCTACGAGCAGTACTTC.

In its sample, this clone was seen once. The rearrangement joins TRBV5-8 to TRBJ2-3, with TRBD2 identical over 8 bases. The length of the CDR3 is 15 residues. V lost 2 bases and J lost 0; bases outside the gene matches: 2. Germline V lookup: CDR1 SGHTS, CDR2 YDEGEE. The chain's CDR3 is CASSFPSGSTDTQYF. The CDR3 bases are TGTGCCAGCAGCTTCCCTAGCGGGAGCACAGATACGCAGTATTTT.

The table lists this clone with a count of one. The chain joins TRBV5-8 to TRBJ2-2; 7 positions match TRBD2. Trimming cost V 3 bases and J 0 bases; bases outside gene matches: 5. The CDR3 runs 16 residues. Germline loops: CDR1 SGHTS, CDR2 YDEGEE. The CDR3 reads CASSSLGLPNTGELFF. CDR3 nucleotide sequence: TGTGCCAGCAGCTCGCTGGGACTACCGAACACCGGGGAGCTGTTTTTT.

The chain couples TRBV24-1 to TRBJ1-1; 10 nucleotides match TRBD1. Germline V gene lookup returns CDR1 KGHDR and CDR2 SFDVKD. The CDR3 runs to 15 residues. V dropped 3 bases and J dropped 5; count of bases not matched to a gene: 5. CDR3 coding DNA: TGTGCCACCAGTGATACACGACAGGGGGCGACTGAAGCTTTCTTT. Amino acid sequence: CATSDTRQGATEAFF.

The chain links TRBV3-1 (or the pseudogene TRBV3-2) to TRBJ2-5, with 10 bases that match TRBD2. CDR3 length: 16 amino acids. Trimming took 6 bases from V and 5 from J; bases not matched to a gene: 12. Germline CDR1 is LGHDT and CDR2 is YNNKEL (reference sequence). The CDR3 DNA sequence: TGTGCCAGCAGGCCTCTAGCGGGGGCCTTAGGGGAGACCCAGTACTTC. It specifies CASRPLAGALGETQYF.

In this sample, this clone turned up once. The rearrangement links TRBV4-1 to TRBJ2-7, with a tentative D call TRBD2 (6 bases). Germline V gene sequence: CDR1 MGHRA, CDR2 YSYEKL. There are 12 residues in the CDR3. Trimming took off 4 bases at V and 12 bases at J, with 16 bases between the two ends. For the CDR3, the DNA is TGCGCCAGCAGCCTCCCCGGCGGGACCCGGTACTTC. Translating it yields CASSLPGGTRYF.

The chain combines TRBV5-5 with TRBJ1-1; TRBD1 matches at 8 bases. The CDR3 is 13 residues long. V shed 4 bases and J 7 bases; nucleotides not matched to a gene: 6. Germline values: CDR1 SGHKS, CDR2 YYEKEE (reference sequence). CDR3 sequence: CASSTLTGVEAFF. The CDR3 nucleotides read TGTGCCAGCAGCACCTTGACAGGGGTTGAAGCTTTCTTT.

This clone showed up just a few times. The gene calls are TRBV3-1 (or the pseudogene TRBV3-2) and TRBJ1-1; 7 positions match TRBD1. This CDR3 spans 13 amino acids. Germline trimming cut 2 bases from V and 12 bases from J; bases unmatched to any gene: 9. The V gene's germline CDR1 is LGHDT and CDR2 YNNKEL (reference sequence). The CDR3 reads CASSQSTGFLTFF. The CDR3 DNA reads as TGTGCCAGCAGCCAATCGACAGGGTTTTTGACTTTCTTT.

As concerns this clone: A junction boundary mismatches the germline segment, possibly from a read error. J is TRBJ1-1 and V is TRBV6-5, with D tentatively TRBD1 (5 bases). The CDR3 is made up of 14 amino acids. CDR1 is MNHEY and CDR2 is SVGAGI in the germline V gene. CDR3 sequence (DNA): TGTGCCAGCAGTTACTCGTACGGAGGGGCTGAGGCTTTCTTT. It codes for CASSYSYGGAEAFF.

The chain links TRBV9 to TRBJ1-2; D is perhaps TRBD1 (6 bases). This CDR3 has 15 residues. Germline CDR1 and CDR2: SGDLS and YYNGEE. V lost 6 bases and J 0 bases, leaving 15 bases between the germline ends. The CDR3 DNA follows: TGTGCCAGCACAGATTCGGGGGGGCCTAACTATGGCTACACCTTC. Protein product: CASTDSGGPNYGYTF.

The gene calls are TRBV11-2 and TRBJ1-2; unclear D gene. Germline CDR1 SGHAT, CDR2 FQNNGV. The V end lost 6 bases, the J end lost 8 bases, and 13 bases lay between the germline ends. CDR3 length equals 12 residues. The CDR3 nucleotides read TGTGCCAGCAGGTTCACTAAGCACGGCTACACCTTC. It translates to CASRFTKHGYTF.

The chain couples TRBV20-1 to TRBJ2-5; 8 bases align to TRBD2. CDR3 length equals 14 residues. The germline CDR1 and CDR2 sequences are DFQATT and SNEGSKA (reference sequence). V lost 3 bases to trimming and J lost 5 bases; unmatched junction nucleotides: 8. CDR3 amino acids: CSASTSGAGETQYF. The CDR3 DNA reads TGCAGTGCTAGTACTAGCGGCGCGGGGGAGACCCAGTACTTC.

This sequence joins TRBV5-6 and TRBJ2-5, with D uncertain. Germline-derived CDR1 and CDR2 are SGHDT and YYEEEE. CDR3 size: 13 residues. With 0 bases removed from V and 1 base from J, the gap between germline ends came to 4 bases. CDR3 DNA: TGTGCCAGCAGCTTGGAGCTCCAAGAGACCCAGTACTTC. Protein: CASSLELQETQYF.

V and J are TRBV19 and TRBJ2-2; D is possibly TRBD1 (6 bases). The germline V gene encodes CDR1 LNHDA and CDR2 SQIVND (reference sequence). The CDR3 runs 14 residues. V gave up 5 bases and J gave up 6 bases, with 13 bases separating them. The CDR3 DNA sequence: TGTGCCAGTAGTTACAGGGTAGACCCCGGGGAGCTGTTTTTT. As protein: CASSYRVDPGELFF.

The chain carries TRBV24-1 and TRBJ1-3; D might be TRBD1 (6 bases). CDR3 length: 15 residues. Germline V gene data show CDR1 as KGHDR and CDR2 as SFDVKD. V lost 3 bases and J lost 4, with 12 bases in between. The CDR3 sequence is CATSDTGTSGNTIYF. The CDR3 nucleotides are TGTGCCACCAGTGATACCGGGACATCCGGAAACACCATATATTTT.

V is TRBV27 and J is TRBJ2-3; perhaps TRBD2 as D (6 bases). V shed 4 bases and J shed 8 bases, with 19 bases lying between them. The CDR3 is 15 residues long. Looked up from germline, CDR1 is MNHEY and CDR2 is SMNVEV (reference sequence). CDR3 loop: CASSSPSLGLSTQYF. The CDR3 DNA reads TGTGCCAGCAGTTCGCCGTCTTTGGGACTGAGTACGCAGTATTTT.